The clone carrying this T cell receptor beta chain was seen many times. Its antigen is undetermined. The data are from a study of T-cell reconstitution after alpha-beta-depleted transplantation in children. Study results and limitations: Several hundred rapidly expanded clones from non-depleted graft cells reportedly supplied alpha-beta T cells about two months post-transplant. There were some patients whose high TCRbeta diversity at day 60 came from surviving recipient T cells and thymic progenitors. It was newly produced T cells that mostly accounted for T-cell counts and diversity one year after transplant.

Construction of the TCRbeta library involved unique molecular identifiers. TCRdb re-derived calls from the PCR reads in MiXCR, one entry per CDR3 protein. This sample carries roughly 220,000 distinct CDR3 sequences, approximately 8% of them seen once, and the ten largest clones take 35%. The CDR3 runs to 14 residues. The germline gives CDR1 SGHRS, CDR2 YFSETQ. Trimming took off 4 bases at V and 3 bases at J, with 13 bases between the two ends. This material consisted of PBMCs, mostly from graft donor cells, taken 360 days after TCRalphabeta/CD19-depleted stem cell transplant. This sequence was found in a male patient between 2 and 15 years old who had a stem cell transplant for acute myeloid leukemia, so the T cells may come from the graft donor. The V and J genes are TRBV5-1 and TRBJ2-5; no clear D. The CDR3 here is CASSPARAKETQYF. The DNA of the CDR3 is TGCGCCAGCAGCCCCGCACGGGCCAAAGAGACCCAGTACTTC.